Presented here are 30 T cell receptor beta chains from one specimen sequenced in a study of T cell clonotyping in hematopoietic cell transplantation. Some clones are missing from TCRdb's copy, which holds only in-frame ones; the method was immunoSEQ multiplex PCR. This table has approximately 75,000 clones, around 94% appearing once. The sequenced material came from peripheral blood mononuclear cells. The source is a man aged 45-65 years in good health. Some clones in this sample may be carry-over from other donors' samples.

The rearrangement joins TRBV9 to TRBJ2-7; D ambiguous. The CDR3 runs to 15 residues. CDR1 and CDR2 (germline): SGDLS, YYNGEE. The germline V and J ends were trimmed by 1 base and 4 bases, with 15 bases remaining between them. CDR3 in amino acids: CASSVMEGAPYEQYF. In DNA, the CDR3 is TGTGCCAGCAGCGTAATGGAAGGAGCGCCATACGAGCAGTACTTC.

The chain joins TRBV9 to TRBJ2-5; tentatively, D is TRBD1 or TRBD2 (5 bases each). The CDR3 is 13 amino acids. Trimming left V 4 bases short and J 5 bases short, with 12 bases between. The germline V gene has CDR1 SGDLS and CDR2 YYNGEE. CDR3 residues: CASSTEEGETQYF. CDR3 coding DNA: TGTGCCAGCAGCACCGAAGAGGGGGAGACCCAGTACTTC.

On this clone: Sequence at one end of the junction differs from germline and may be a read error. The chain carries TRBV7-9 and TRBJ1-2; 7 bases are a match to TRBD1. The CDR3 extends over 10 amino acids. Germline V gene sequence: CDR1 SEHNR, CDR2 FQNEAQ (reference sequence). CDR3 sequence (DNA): TGTGCCAGCAGCTTAGAGGGACAGCCCTTC. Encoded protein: CASSLEGQPF.

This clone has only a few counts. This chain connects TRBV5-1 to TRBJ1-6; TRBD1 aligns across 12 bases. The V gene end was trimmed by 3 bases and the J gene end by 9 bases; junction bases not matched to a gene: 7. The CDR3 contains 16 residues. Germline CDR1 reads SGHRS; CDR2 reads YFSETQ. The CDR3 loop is CASSWGTGGASSPLHF. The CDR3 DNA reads TGCGCCAGCAGCTGGGGGACAGGGGGCGCCTCTTCACCCCTCCACTTT.

The CDR3, as DNA: TGTGCCAGCAGTTTTTGGTCAGATTATAGCAATCAGCCCCAGCATTTT. Its protein product is CASSFWSDYSNQPQHF. The chain is built from TRBV28 and TRBJ1-5; no clear D. The ends were cut back, 3 bases at V and 0 bases at J, with 12 bases in the middle. The germline CDR1 and CDR2 sequences are MDHEN and SYDVKM. This CDR3 region has 16 residues.

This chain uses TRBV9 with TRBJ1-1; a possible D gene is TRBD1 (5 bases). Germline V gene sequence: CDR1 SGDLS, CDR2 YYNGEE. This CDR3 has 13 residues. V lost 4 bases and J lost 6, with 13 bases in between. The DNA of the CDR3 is TGTGCCAGCAGCCCCTGGGACGGCGCTGAAGCTTTCTTT. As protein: CASSPWDGAEAFF.

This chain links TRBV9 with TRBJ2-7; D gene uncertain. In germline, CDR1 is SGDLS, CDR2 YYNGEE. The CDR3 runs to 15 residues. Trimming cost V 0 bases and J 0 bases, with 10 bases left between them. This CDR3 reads CASSVDQASSYEQYF. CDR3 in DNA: TGTGCCAGCAGCGTAGATCAGGCAAGCTCCTACGAGCAGTACTTC.

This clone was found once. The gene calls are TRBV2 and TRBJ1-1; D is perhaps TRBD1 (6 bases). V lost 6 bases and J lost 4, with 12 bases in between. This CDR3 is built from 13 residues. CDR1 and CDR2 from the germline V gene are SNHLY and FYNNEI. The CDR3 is CASRGDTGTEAFF. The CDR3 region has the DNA TGTGCCAGCAGGGGGGACACAGGCACTGAAGCTTTCTTT.

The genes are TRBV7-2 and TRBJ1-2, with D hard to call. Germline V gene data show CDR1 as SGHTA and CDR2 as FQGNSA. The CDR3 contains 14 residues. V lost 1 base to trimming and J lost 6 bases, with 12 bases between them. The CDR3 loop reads CASSLDNPPNGYTF. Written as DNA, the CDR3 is TGTGCCAGCAGCTTAGACAATCCGCCAAATGGCTACACCTTC.

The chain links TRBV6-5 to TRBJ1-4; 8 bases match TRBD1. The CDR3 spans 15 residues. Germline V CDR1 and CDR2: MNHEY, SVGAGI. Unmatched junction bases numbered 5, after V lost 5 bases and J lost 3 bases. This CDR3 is CASSASGQANEKLFF. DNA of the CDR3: TGTGCCAGCAGTGCCTCGGGACAGGCTAATGAAAAACTGTTTTTT.

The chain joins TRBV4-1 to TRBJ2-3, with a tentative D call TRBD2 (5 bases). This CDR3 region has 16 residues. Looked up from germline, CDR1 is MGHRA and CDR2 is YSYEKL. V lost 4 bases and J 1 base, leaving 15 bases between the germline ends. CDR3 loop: CASSPRTSRGTDTQYF. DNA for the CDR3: TGCGCCAGCAGCCCAAGAACTAGTAGGGGCACAGATACGCAGTATTTT.

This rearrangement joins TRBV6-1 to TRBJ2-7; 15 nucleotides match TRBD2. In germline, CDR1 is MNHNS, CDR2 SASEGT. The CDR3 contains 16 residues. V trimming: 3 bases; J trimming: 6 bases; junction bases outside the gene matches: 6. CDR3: CASSEVSGLAGGEQYF. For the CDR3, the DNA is TGTGCCAGCAGTGAGGTGTCGGGACTAGCGGGAGGCGAGCAGTACTTC.

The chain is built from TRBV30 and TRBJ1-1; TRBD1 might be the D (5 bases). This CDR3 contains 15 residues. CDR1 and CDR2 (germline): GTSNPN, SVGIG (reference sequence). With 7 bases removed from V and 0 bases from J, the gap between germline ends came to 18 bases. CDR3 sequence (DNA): TGTGCCTCCCCGGGCGTTCGGGGCGTGAACACTGAAGCTTTCTTT. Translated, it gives CASPGVRGVNTEAFF. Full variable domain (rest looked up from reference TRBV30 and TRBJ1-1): SQTIHQWPATLVQPVGSPLSLECTVEGTSNPNLYWYRQAAGRGLQLLFYSVGIGQISSEVPQNLSASRPQDRQFILSSKKLLLSDSGFYLCASPGVRGVNTEAFFGQGTRLTVV.

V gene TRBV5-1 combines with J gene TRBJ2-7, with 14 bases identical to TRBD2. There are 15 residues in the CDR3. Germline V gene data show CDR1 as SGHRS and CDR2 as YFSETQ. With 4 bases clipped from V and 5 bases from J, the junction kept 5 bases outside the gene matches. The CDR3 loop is CASSMGLAGVNEQYF. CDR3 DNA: TGCGCCAGCAGCATGGGACTAGCGGGAGTCAACGAGCAGTACTTC.

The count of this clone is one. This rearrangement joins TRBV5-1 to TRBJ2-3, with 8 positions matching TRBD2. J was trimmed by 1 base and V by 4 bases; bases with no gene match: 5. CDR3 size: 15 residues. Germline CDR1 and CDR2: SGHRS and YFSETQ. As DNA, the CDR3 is TGCGCCAGCAGCCTCCGGGGACTAGGCACAGATACGCAGTATTTT. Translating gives CASSLRGLGTDTQYF. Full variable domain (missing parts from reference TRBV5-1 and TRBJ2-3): KAGVTQTPRYLIKTRGQQVTLSCSPISGHRSVSWYQQTPGQGLQFLFEYFSETQRNKGNFPGRFSGRQFSNSRSEMNVSTLELGDSALYLCASSLRGLGTDTQYFGPGTRLTVL.

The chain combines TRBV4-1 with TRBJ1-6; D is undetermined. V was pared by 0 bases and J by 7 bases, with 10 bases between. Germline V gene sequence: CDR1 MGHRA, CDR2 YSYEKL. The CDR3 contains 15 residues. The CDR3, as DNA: TGCGCCAGCAGCCAAGAGAACAGTGGGAATTCACCCCTCCACTTT. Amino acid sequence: CASSQENSGNSPLHF.

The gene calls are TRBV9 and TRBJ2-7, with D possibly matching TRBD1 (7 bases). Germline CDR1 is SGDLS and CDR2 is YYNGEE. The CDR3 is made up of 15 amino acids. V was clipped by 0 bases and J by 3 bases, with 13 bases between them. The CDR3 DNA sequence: TGTGCCAGCAGCGTAGGGCCAGGGGGAGGCTACGAGCAGTACTTC. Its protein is CASSVGPGGGYEQYF.

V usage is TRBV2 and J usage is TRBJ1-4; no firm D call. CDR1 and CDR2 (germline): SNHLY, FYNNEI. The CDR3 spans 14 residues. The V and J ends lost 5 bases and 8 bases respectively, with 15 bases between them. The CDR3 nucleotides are TGTGCCAGCAGTCCCCCCCCTGGAGGAGAAAAACTGTTTTTT. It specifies CASSPPPGGEKLFF. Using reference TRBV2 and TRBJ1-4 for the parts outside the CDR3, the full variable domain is EPEVTQTPSHQVTQMGQEVILRCVPISNHLYFYWYRQILGQKVEFLVSFYNNEISEKSEIFDDQFSVERPDGSNFTLKIRSTKLEDSAMYFCASSPPPGGEKLFFGSGTQLSVL.

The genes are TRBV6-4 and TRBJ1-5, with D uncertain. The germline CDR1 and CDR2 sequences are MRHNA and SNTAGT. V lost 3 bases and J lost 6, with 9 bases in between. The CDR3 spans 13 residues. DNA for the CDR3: TGTGCCAGCAGTGAATCTGTGGGTCAGCCCCAGCATTTT. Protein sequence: CASSESVGQPQHF.

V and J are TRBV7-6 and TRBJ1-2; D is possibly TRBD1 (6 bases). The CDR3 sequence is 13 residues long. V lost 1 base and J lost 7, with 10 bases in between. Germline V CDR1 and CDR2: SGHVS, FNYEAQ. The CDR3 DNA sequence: TGTGCCAGCAGCTTAGGGACAGCAGGTGGCTACACCTTC. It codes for CASSLGTAGGYTF. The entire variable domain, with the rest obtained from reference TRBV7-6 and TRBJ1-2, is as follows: GAGVSQSPRYKVTKRGQDVALRCDPISGHVSLYWYRQALGQGPEFLTYFNYEAQQDKSGLPNDRFSAERPEGSISTLTIQRTEQRDSAMYRCASSLGTAGGYTFGSGTRLTVV.

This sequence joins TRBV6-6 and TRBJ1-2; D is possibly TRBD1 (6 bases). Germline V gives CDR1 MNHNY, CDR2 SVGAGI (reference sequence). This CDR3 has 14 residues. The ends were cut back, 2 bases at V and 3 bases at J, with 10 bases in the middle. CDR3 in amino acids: CASSYPTGYYGYTF. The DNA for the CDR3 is TGTGCCAGCAGTTACCCGACAGGTTACTATGGCTACACCTTC.

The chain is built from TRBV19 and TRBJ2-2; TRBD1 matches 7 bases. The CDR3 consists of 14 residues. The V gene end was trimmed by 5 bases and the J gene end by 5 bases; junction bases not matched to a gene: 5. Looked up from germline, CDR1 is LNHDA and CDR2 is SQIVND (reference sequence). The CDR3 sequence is CASSRGDRTGELFF. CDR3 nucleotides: TGTGCCAGTAGTCGTGGGGACAGAACCGGGGAGCTGTTTTTT.

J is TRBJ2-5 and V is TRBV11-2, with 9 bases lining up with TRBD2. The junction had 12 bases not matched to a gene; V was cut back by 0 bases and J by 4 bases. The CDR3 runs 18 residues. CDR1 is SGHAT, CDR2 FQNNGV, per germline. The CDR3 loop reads CASSLDPYAGGRGETQYF. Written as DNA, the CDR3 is TGTGCCAGCAGCTTAGACCCTTATGCGGGCGGGAGGGGAGAGACCCAGTACTTC.

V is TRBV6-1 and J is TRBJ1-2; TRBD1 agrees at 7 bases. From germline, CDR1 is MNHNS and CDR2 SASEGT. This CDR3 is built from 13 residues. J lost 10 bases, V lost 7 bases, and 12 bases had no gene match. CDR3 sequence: CASKSDRKLTYTF. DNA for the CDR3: TGTGCCAGCAAGTCGGACAGGAAATTGACCTACACCTTC.

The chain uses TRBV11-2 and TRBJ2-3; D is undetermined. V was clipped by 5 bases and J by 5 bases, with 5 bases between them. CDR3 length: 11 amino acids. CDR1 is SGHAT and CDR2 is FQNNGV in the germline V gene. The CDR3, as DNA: TGTGCCAGCAGCCCCGTAGATACGCAGTATTTT. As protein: CASSPVDTQYF.

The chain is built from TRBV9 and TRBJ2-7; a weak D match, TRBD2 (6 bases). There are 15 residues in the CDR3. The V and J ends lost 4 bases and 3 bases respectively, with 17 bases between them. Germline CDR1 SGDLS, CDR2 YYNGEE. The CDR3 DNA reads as TGTGCCAGCAGCCCCATTAGCGGTATGGGCTACGAGCAGTACTTC. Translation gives CASSPISGMGYEQYF.

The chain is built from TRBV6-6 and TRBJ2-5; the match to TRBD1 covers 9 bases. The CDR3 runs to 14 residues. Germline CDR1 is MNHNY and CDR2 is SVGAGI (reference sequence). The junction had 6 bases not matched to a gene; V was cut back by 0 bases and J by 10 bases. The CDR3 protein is CASSYSGQGTDQYF. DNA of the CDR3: TGTGCCAGCAGTTACTCGGGACAGGGAACTGACCAGTACTTC.

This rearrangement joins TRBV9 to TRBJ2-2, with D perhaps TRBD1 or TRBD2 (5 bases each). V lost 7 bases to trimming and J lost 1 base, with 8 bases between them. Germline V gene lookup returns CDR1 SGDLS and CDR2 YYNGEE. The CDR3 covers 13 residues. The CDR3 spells CASWDGNTGELFF. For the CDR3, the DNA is TGTGCCAGCTGGGACGGGAACACCGGGGAGCTGTTTTTT.

The CDR3 coding sequence is TGTGCCACCAGCAAACAGGGCGGGGGGACTGAAGCTTTCTTT. Translated, it gives CATSKQGGGTEAFF. The V call is TRBV15, the J call TRBJ1-1; D perhaps matches TRBD1 (6 bases). The V end lost 4 bases, the J end lost 5 bases, and 14 bases lay between the germline ends. The germline gives CDR1 LNHNV, CDR2 YYDKDF (reference sequence). This CDR3 is 14 amino acids long.

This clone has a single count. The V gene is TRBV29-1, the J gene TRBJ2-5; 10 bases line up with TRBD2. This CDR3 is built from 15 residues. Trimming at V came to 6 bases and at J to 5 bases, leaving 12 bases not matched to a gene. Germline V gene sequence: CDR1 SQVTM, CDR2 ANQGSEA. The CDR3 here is CSVEKSGGASETQYF. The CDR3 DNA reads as TGCAGCGTGGAAAAGAGCGGGGGGGCCAGTGAGACCCAGTACTTC.